One sample yielded the 10 T cell receptor beta chains listed below, sequenced in a study of blood T cells in healthy people across ages. Primers used in a second PCR of about 6 to 12 cycles were a sample-barcoded 5' primer and a J-beta primer mix. MiXCR, applied by TCRdb to the 5' RACE reads, yields one record per CDR3 protein. The sample includes over 950,000 distinct CDR3 sequences, about 53% of them seen just once. Sequencing was done on a sample of blood. Receptor source: a woman aged 60-70 years in good health.

As to this clonotype: Given a much more abundant clone one base away, this may be a read error. The V call is TRBV6-6, the J call TRBJ2-7; 8 nucleotides line up with TRBD1. The germline gives CDR1 MNHNY, CDR2 SVGAGI (reference sequence). J lost 3 bases, V lost 5 bases, and 3 bases had no gene match. The CDR3 is 13 residues long. CDR3 DNA sequence: TGTGCCAGCAGTCGGGGACAGGTCTACGAGCAGTACTTC. It codes for CASSRGQVYEQYF.

The rearrangement joins TRBV6-2 or TRBV6-3 to TRBJ2-2, with 10 bases lining up with TRBD2. This CDR3 is 15 amino acids long. Unmatched junction bases numbered 6, after V lost 4 bases and J lost 7 bases. Germline V lookup: CDR1 MNHEY, CDR2 SVGEGT. The DNA for the CDR3 is TGTGCCAGCAGTTCAACTAGCGGGATTAACGGGGAGCTGTTTTTT. Translating it yields CASSSTSGINGELFF.

V is TRBV28 and J is TRBJ2-3; TRBD2 matches at 7 bases. The CDR3 contains 16 residues. CDR1 is MDHEN and CDR2 is SYDVKM in the germline V gene. J gave up 4 bases and V 3 bases, and 10 bases lay outside the gene matches. The CDR3 loop reads CASSFSVGGPPDTQYF. In DNA form, the CDR3 reads TGTGCCAGCAGTTTCTCGGTGGGAGGGCCACCAGATACGCAGTATTTT.

This clonotype was counted ten times or more. This rearrangement joins TRBV7-2 to TRBJ1-2, with D possibly being TRBD1 (6 bases). This CDR3 contains 13 residues. Germline V CDR1 and CDR2: SGHTA, FQGNSA. The ends were cut back, 4 bases at V and 0 bases at J, with 6 bases in the middle. The CDR3 loop is CASSYRANYGYTF. CDR3 bases: TGTGCCAGCAGCTACAGGGCTAACTATGGCTACACCTTC.

This clonotype was seen a single time. In nucleotides, the CDR3 is TGTGCCAGCAAAGGGCCACATGGCTACACCTTC. Its translation: CASKGPHGYTF. The rearrangement uses TRBV2 and TRBJ1-2; no reliable D call. Trimming left V 7 bases short and J 6 bases short, with 9 bases between. Germline assignment: CDR1 SNHLY and CDR2 FYNNEI. This CDR3 comprises 11 residues.

This clonotype was counted ten times or more. The rearrangement uses TRBV7-9 and TRBJ2-1; 12 positions agree with TRBD2. The CDR3 loop spans 16 amino acids. The junction had 7 bases not matched to a gene; V was cut back by 4 bases and J by 6 bases. The germline gives CDR1 SEHNR, CDR2 FQNEAQ (reference sequence). CDR3: CASSSLAGGPVNEQFF. For the CDR3, the DNA is TGTGCCAGCAGCTCCCTAGCGGGAGGGCCTGTCAATGAGCAGTTCTTC.

The rearrangement links TRBV28 to TRBJ2-7; TRBD2 agrees at 9 bases. The CDR3 is made up of 18 amino acids. From germline, CDR1 is MDHEN and CDR2 SYDVKM. Losses at the gene ends were 2 bases for V and 2 bases for J; bases not matched to a gene: 13. CDR3 sequence reads: CASSLGAGGALSTYEQYF. The CDR3 region has the DNA TGTGCCAGCAGTTTAGGGGCGGGGGGGGCCCTCTCGACCTACGAGCAGTACTTC.

CDR3 DNA: TGTGCCAGCAGTGAAAATGGGGCCGTTGGCGAAAAACTGTTTTTT. As protein: CASSENGAVGEKLFF. The chain joins TRBV25-1 to TRBJ1-4; D might be TRBD1 (5 bases). The CDR3 is 15 residues long. V was pared by 2 bases and J by 8 bases, with 15 bases between. Per germline, CDR1 MGHDK and CDR2 SYGVNS.

This chain connects TRBV27 to TRBJ1-6; D remains ambiguous. The germline gives CDR1 MNHEY, CDR2 SMNVEV (reference sequence). The V and J ends lost 10 bases and 6 bases respectively, with 10 bases between them. The CDR3 is 12 residues long. As DNA, the CDR3 is TGTGCCACCAGGTTACGTAATTCACCCCTCCACTTT. Protein product: CATRLRNSPLHF.

The chain combines TRBV13 with TRBJ2-5; D perhaps matches TRBD2 (7 bases). TRBJ2-7 matches the DNA end more closely, so the J call is doubtful. Germline CDR1 and CDR2: PRHDT and FYEKMQ (reference sequence). The CDR3 is 15 residues long. The CDR3 DNA is TGTGCCAGCAGTGTTGGGGGGGGTCGGACAGTCGAGCAGTACTTC. It encodes CASSVGGGRTVEQYF.